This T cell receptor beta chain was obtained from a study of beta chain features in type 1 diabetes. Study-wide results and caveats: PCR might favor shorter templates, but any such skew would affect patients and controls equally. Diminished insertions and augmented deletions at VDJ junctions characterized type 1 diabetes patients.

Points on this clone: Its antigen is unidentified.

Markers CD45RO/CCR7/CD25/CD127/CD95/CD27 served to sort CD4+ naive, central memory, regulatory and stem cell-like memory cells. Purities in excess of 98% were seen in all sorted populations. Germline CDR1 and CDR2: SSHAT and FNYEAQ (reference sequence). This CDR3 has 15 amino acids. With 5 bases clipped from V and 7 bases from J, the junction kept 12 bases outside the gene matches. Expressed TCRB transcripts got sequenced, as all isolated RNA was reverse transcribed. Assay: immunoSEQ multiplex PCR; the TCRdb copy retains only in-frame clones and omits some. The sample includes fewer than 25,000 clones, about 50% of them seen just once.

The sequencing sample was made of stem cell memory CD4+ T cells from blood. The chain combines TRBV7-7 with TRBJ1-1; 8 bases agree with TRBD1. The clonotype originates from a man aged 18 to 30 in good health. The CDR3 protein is CASSAGFGTGDEAFF. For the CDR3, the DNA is TGTGCCAGCAGCGCAGGGTTTGGGACAGGAGATGAAGCTTTCTTT.